This TCR beta chain was sequenced during a study of Ad26.COV2.S vaccination and SARS-CoV-2 variants. The germline V gene encodes CDR1 SNHLY and CDR2 FYNNEI. The V gene end was trimmed by 2 bases and the J gene end by 11 bases; junction bases not matched to a gene: 8. This CDR3 region has 13 residues. Treatment reported: some 19 received Ad26.COV2.S at low or high dose, single or two shots; several received placebo; per-sample allocation not given. It was on day 63 after the first vaccine or placebo injection that samples were taken. TCRdb keeps only in-frame clones here, not all; method: immunoSEQ multiplex PCR. Among 300,000 to 400,000 clones listed, 90% were seen once.

The receptor was isolated from a person between 18 and 59 years old who received the Ad26.COV2.S COVID-19 vaccine or a placebo. This chain links TRBV2 with TRBJ1-1; TRBD1 matches 7 bases. Sequencing used peripheral blood, obtained in a trial of Ad26.COV2.S vaccine versus placebo. The CDR3 loop is CASSEKEGAFAFF. CDR3 sequence (DNA): TGTGCCAGCAGTGAAAAGGAGGGGGCATTTGCTTTCTTT.